This T cell receptor beta chain was observed in a study of T cell responses to AZD1222 COVID-19 vaccine. Produced via immunoSEQ multiplex PCR; TCRdb's table is partial and in-frame only. The sample lists approximately 110,000 clones, 70% to 90% occurring once. V lost 0 bases, J lost 2 bases, and 4 bases stayed unmatched. The CDR3 totals 17 residues. Germline V gene lookup returns CDR1 LGHNA and CDR2 YNFKEQ. This TCR was recovered from an adult in good health. Sequenced here: peripheral blood, sampled on day 0 of AZD1222 vaccination. The rearrangement uses TRBV4-2 and TRBJ2-1, with 10 bases fitting TRBD2. CDR3 loop: CASSQERSGGAYNEQFF. The CDR3, as DNA: TGTGCCAGCAGCCAAGAGAGGAGCGGGGGGGCCTACAATGAGCAGTTCTTC.